Each of the 11 T cell receptor beta chains below was sequenced from the same sample in a study of T-cell reconstitution after alpha-beta-depleted transplantation in children. Using unique molecular identifiers, the investigators prepared the TCRbeta library. TCRdb used MiXCR to reprocess the PCR reads, holding one entry per CDR3 protein. The top ten clones hold around 2% of a sample with some 600,000 distinct CDR3 sequences, approximately 12% of them seen once. The material was PBMCs, mostly from graft donor cells, obtained 360 days after TCRalphabeta/CD19-depleted stem cell transplant. These receptors were obtained from a male patient under 18 who had a stem cell transplant for acute myeloid leukemia, so the T cells may come from the graft donor.

In this sample, this clonotype turned up many times. The chain couples TRBV4-3 to TRBJ1-1; D unresolved. Looked up from germline, CDR1 is LGHNA and CDR2 is YSLEER. V was trimmed by 0 bases and J by 4 bases, leaving 9 bases between them. There are 14 residues in the CDR3. In nucleotides, the CDR3 is TGCGCCAGCAGCCAAGATGGGGAGGGCACTGAAGCTTTCTTT. It encodes CASSQDGEGTEAFF.

This clonotype has a handful of counts. V usage is TRBV18 and J usage is TRBJ2-1; D possibly corresponds to TRBD2 (6 bases). Germline CDR1 is KGHSH and CDR2 is LQKENI. Between the trimmed V and J ends, which lost 0 bases and 3 bases, there was a span of 15 bases. This CDR3 has 17 amino acids. The CDR3 region is CASSPPGLRSYYNEQFF. The DNA for the CDR3 is TGTGCCAGCTCACCACCGGGACTCCGATCTTACTACAATGAGCAGTTCTTC.

This chain connects TRBV6-2 or TRBV6-3 to TRBJ2-7, with TRBD1 matching over 11 bases. Germline trimming cut 0 bases from V and 3 bases from J; bases unmatched to any gene: 7. Germline CDR1 and CDR2: MNHEY and SVGEGT. This CDR3 has 17 residues. The DNA of the CDR3 is TGTGCCAGCAGTTACTCACCGGACAGGGGGCGTCTCTACGAGCAGTACTTC. Its protein is CASSYSPDRGRLYEQYF.

This clonotype was picked up a small number of times. The rearrangement uses TRBV28 and TRBJ2-5; 8 nucleotides line up with TRBD2. Germline loops: CDR1 MDHEN, CDR2 SYDVKM. V shed 6 bases and J 4 bases; nucleotides not matched to a gene: 7. This CDR3 region has 14 residues. This CDR3 reads CASRGAAGGETQYF. DNA of the CDR3: TGTGCCAGCAGGGGGGCGGCGGGAGGAGAGACCCAGTACTTC.

The table lists this clonotype with many counts. The chain recombines TRBV12-3 or TRBV12-4 with TRBJ2-1, with 14 nucleotides matching TRBD2. The CDR3 extends over 16 amino acids. Germline trimming cut 4 bases from V and 8 bases from J; bases unmatched to any gene: 7. CDR3 loop: CASSSATSGRAYEQFF. CDR3 coding DNA: TGTGCCAGCAGTTCCGCGACTAGCGGGAGGGCTTATGAGCAGTTCTTC.

This clonotype was counted between two and nine times. This sequence joins TRBV7-6 and TRBJ2-1; the D gene is possibly TRBD2 (5 bases). Germline loops: CDR1 SGHVS, CDR2 FNYEAQ. The CDR3 runs to 14 residues. The V end lost 5 bases, the J end lost 5 bases, and 13 bases lay between the germline ends. As DNA, the CDR3 is TGTGCCAGCAGCCTCCGGACTGTGAACAATGAGCAGTTCTTC. Encoded protein: CASSLRTVNNEQFF.

Only a few counts were recorded for this clonotype. V is TRBV4-3 and J is TRBJ2-3; D possibly corresponds to TRBD1 (6 bases). Germline values: CDR1 LGHNA, CDR2 YSLEER. V lost 0 bases to trimming and J lost 2 bases, with 12 bases between them. The CDR3 loop spans 16 amino acids. This CDR3 is CASSQDLGDNTDTQYF. The CDR3 DNA reads TGCGCCAGCAGCCAAGATCTAGGGGACAACACAGATACGCAGTATTTT.

The chain combines TRBV7-8 with TRBJ2-1, with D perhaps matching TRBD2 (5 bases). The CDR3 length is 17 residues. The V end was cut by 4 bases, the J end by 1 base, with 17 bases between. Per the germline V gene, CDR1 is SGHVS and CDR2 is FQNEAQ. CDR3 bases: TGTGCCAGCAGCTCCAGACCGCCGAGGGTATCCTACAATGAGCAGTTCTTC. Translating gives CASSSRPPRVSYNEQFF.

The chain couples TRBV11-2 to TRBJ2-3; D not resolved. The CDR3 extends over 12 amino acids. V was cut by 5 bases and J by 4 bases, with 7 bases left in between. Germline CDR1 SGHAT, CDR2 FQNNGV. CDR3 protein: CASSLKPDTQYF. DNA of the CDR3: TGTGCCAGCAGCCTTAAGCCAGATACGCAGTATTTT.

The CDR3: CSARDWGAGASEQFF. CDR3 in DNA: TGCAGTGCTAGAGATTGGGGAGCGGGAGCTAGTGAGCAGTTCTTC. The chain has TRBV20-1 and TRBJ2-1; 8 nucleotides agree with TRBD2. V trimming: 0 bases; J trimming: 9 bases; junction bases outside the gene matches: 10. Germline V lookup: CDR1 DFQATT, CDR2 SNEGSKA (reference sequence). The CDR3 has 15 residues.

The rearrangement links TRBV7-8 to TRBJ2-7, with D possibly being TRBD1 (6 bases). CDR1 is SGHVS and CDR2 is FQNEAQ in the germline V gene. This CDR3 is built from 13 residues. Deletions cut 2 bases from V and 3 bases from J, with 8 bases between. Written as DNA, the CDR3 is TGTGCCAGCAGCTTACAACAGGGCTACGAGCAGTACTTC. Amino acid sequence: CASSLQQGYEQYF. Based on the CDR3 plus reference TRBV7-8 and TRBJ2-7, the full variable domain is GAGVSQSPRYKVAKRGQDVALRCDPISGHVSLFWYQQALGQGPEFLTYFQNEAQLDKSGLPSDRFFAERPEGSVSTLKIQRTQQEDSAVYLCASSLQQGYEQYFGPGTRLTVT.